These 25 T cell receptor beta chains were sequenced from one sample in a study of OX40 agonist ivuxolimab in advanced cancers. Assay: immunoSEQ multiplex PCR; the TCRdb copy retains only in-frame clones and omits some. The sample holds about 82,000 clones, 92% seen once. The sequencing here drew on CD4+ or CD8+ T cells sorted from blood, taken in a trial of the OX40 agonist ivuxolimab. The receptors were gathered from an adult with an advanced solid tumor such as melanoma, head and neck, liver or kidney cancer.

The V call is TRBV6-1, the J call TRBJ2-5, with D possibly being TRBD1 (5 bases). Germline assignment: CDR1 MNHNS and CDR2 SASEGT. Trimming stripped 1 base from V and 7 bases from J, with 7 bases between. The CDR3 sequence is 12 residues long. CDR3 amino acids: CASSEEGPTQYF. The CDR3 DNA follows: TGTGCCAGCAGTGAAGAGGGGCCGACCCAGTACTTC.

J is TRBJ2-7 and V is TRBV27; D might be TRBD1 or TRBD2, each matching 5 bases. The CDR3 contains 14 residues. V was shortened by 4 bases and J by 4 bases, with 14 bases between the two germline ends. Germline V gene lookup returns CDR1 MNHEY and CDR2 SMNVEV (reference sequence). The CDR3 DNA sequence: TGTGCCAGCAGTTCCGGTGGGGGAGCTTACGAGCAGTACTTC. Its protein is CASSSGGGAYEQYF.

V usage is TRBV7-8 and J usage is TRBJ2-7; a weak D match, TRBD1 (6 bases). Germline V lookup: CDR1 SGHVS, CDR2 FQNEAQ. V was shortened by 2 bases and J by 2 bases, with 10 bases between the two germline ends. CDR3 length: 14 amino acids. CDR3 residues: CASSLPRGPYEQYF. The CDR3 region has the DNA TGTGCCAGCAGCTTACCCAGGGGCCCCTACGAGCAGTACTTC. Full variable domain (remainder filled in from reference TRBV7-8 and TRBJ2-7): GAGVSQSPRYKVAKRGQDVALRCDPISGHVSLFWYQQALGQGPEFLTYFQNEAQLDKSGLPSDRFFAERPEGSVSTLKIQRTQQEDSAVYLCASSLPRGPYEQYFGPGTRLTVT.

The chain has TRBV6-5 and TRBJ1-2; D is undetermined. Trimming left V 2 bases short and J 4 bases short, with 11 bases between. Germline CDR1 MNHEY, CDR2 SVGAGI. This CDR3 is 14 amino acids long. CDR3 sequence: CASSYGEARYGYTF. As DNA, the CDR3 is TGTGCCAGCAGTTACGGGGAGGCGCGCTATGGCTACACCTTC.

This rearrangement joins TRBV5-1 to TRBJ2-7, with TRBD1 as a possible D gene (7 bases). Trimming left V 4 bases short and J 2 bases short, with 19 bases between. Germline CDR1 and CDR2: SGHRS and YFSETQ. This CDR3 spans 16 amino acids. DNA for the CDR3: TGCGCCAGCAGCCCGCGGCGGGACAGCCCGACCTACGAGCAGTACTTC. Protein product: CASSPRRDSPTYEQYF.

J is TRBJ2-1 and V is TRBV27; 11 nucleotides align to TRBD2. The CDR3 is made up of 16 amino acids. With 5 bases clipped from V and 7 bases from J, the junction kept 10 bases outside the gene matches. Germline lookup yields CDR1 MNHEY and CDR2 SMNVEV (reference sequence). The CDR3 DNA sequence: TGTGCCAGCAGTCCTTTAGCGGGGGGGCCGGGTAATGAGCAGTTCTTC. Residues: CASSPLAGGPGNEQFF.

The chain recombines TRBV10-3 with TRBJ2-2; a possible D gene is TRBD2 (6 bases). The V gene lost 4 bases and the J gene lost 4 bases, with 19 bases spanning the gap. The CDR3 runs 17 residues. Germline-derived CDR1 and CDR2 are ENHRY and SYGVKD. CDR3 protein: CAISVLWGEGGTGELFF. The DNA for the CDR3 is TGTGCCATCAGTGTCCTGTGGGGGGAAGGTGGCACCGGGGAGCTGTTTTTT.

The chain joins TRBV6-6 to TRBJ1-2; 7 nucleotides agree with TRBD1. The CDR3 has 13 residues. CDR1 is MNHNY and CDR2 is SVGAGI in the germline V gene (reference sequence). V lost 10 bases to trimming and J lost 2 bases; unmatched junction nucleotides: 7. CDR3 sequence reads: CAIGGTVNYGYTF. CDR3 DNA: TGTGCCATCGGGGGGACAGTCAACTATGGCTACACCTTC.

This chain connects TRBV19 to TRBJ2-5, with TRBD1 identical over 9 bases. V shed 4 bases, J shed 4 bases, and the junction held 4 bases outside the gene matches. This CDR3 is built from 14 residues. CDR1 is LNHDA and CDR2 is SQIVND in the germline V gene (reference sequence). As DNA, the CDR3 is TGTGCCAGTAGTAGGGACAGGGAGGGAGAGACCCAGTACTTC. It translates to CASSRDREGETQYF.

V and J are TRBV9 and TRBJ1-1, with 11 bases that match TRBD1. V dropped 3 bases and J dropped 4; count of bases not matched to a gene: 5. The length of the CDR3 is 15 residues. Per germline, CDR1 SGDLS and CDR2 YYNGEE. CDR3 in amino acids: CASSARTGGPTEAFF. CDR3 DNA: TGTGCCAGCAGCGCAAGGACAGGGGGCCCCACTGAAGCTTTCTTT.

The chain couples TRBV27 to TRBJ2-7; 9 bases agree with TRBD1. V lost 5 bases to trimming and J lost 4 bases; unmatched junction nucleotides: 15. The germline gives CDR1 MNHEY, CDR2 SMNVEV (reference sequence). The CDR3 extends over 17 amino acids. This chain's CDR3 is CASSTHRGPPPIYEQYF. DNA for the CDR3: TGTGCCAGCAGTACCCACAGGGGGCCCCCGCCAATATACGAGCAGTACTTC.

This chain uses TRBV5-1 with TRBJ2-3; D is perhaps TRBD2 (6 bases). CDR1 SGHRS and CDR2 YFSETQ come from the germline V gene. Trimming took 0 bases from V and 1 from J, leaving 12 bases between them. The length of the CDR3 is 16 residues. The CDR3 nucleotides are TGCGCCAGCAGCTTGGTCGACGGGGGACGCACAGATACGCAGTATTTT. Translating gives CASSLVDGGRTDTQYF. Full variable domain (missing parts from reference TRBV5-1 and TRBJ2-3): KAGVTQTPRYLIKTRGQQVTLSCSPISGHRSVSWYQQTPGQGLQFLFEYFSETQRNKGNFPGRFSGRQFSNSRSEMNVSTLELGDSALYLCASSLVDGGRTDTQYFGPGTRLTVL.

V is TRBV9 and J is TRBJ2-2; D is unclear. Looked up from germline, CDR1 is SGDLS and CDR2 is YYNGEE. With 0 bases removed from V and 0 bases from J, the gap between germline ends came to 9 bases. This CDR3 has 16 amino acids. CDR3 coding DNA: TGTGCCAGCAGCGTAGTAGCATCCGCGAACACCGGGGAGCTGTTTTTT. Protein: CASSVVASANTGELFF.

The V gene is TRBV4-1, the J gene TRBJ1-2; possible D gene TRBD1, 5 bases. V was shortened by 2 bases and J by 2 bases, with 15 bases between the two germline ends. This CDR3 region has 16 residues. Germline CDR1 and CDR2: MGHRA and YSYEKL. This chain's CDR3 is CASSQTRDSSNYGYTF. Written as DNA, the CDR3 is TGCGCCAGCAGCCAAACCAGGGACTCCTCCAACTATGGCTACACCTTC.

The chain employs TRBV5-6 and TRBJ2-6; weak D call: TRBD1 (5 bases). V lost 0 bases to trimming and J lost 4 bases, with 11 bases between them. Germline CDR1 and CDR2: SGHDT and YYEEEE. The CDR3 contains 16 residues. The CDR3 DNA is TGTGCCAGCAGCTTGGGACAGTCAGCGGGGGCCAACGTCCTGACTTTC. Amino acid sequence: CASSLGQSAGANVLTF.

This chain links TRBV27 with TRBJ2-2; the match to TRBD1 covers 10 bases. Germline trimming cut 6 bases from V and 10 bases from J; bases unmatched to any gene: 5. Germline lookup yields CDR1 MNHEY and CDR2 SMNVEV (reference sequence). The CDR3 covers 13 residues. CDR3 nucleotides: TGTGCCAGCAGAGGGACAGGGGAGGTGGAGCTGTTTTTT. Residues: CASRGTGEVELFF.

On this clone: The identical CDR3 is also encoded by other nucleotide sequences in the sample. V gene TRBV27 combines with J gene TRBJ1-1; D not resolved. Germline V gene lookup returns CDR1 MNHEY and CDR2 SMNVEV (reference sequence). The length of the CDR3 is 15 residues. The V end lost 0 bases, the J end lost 0 bases, and 8 bases lay between the germline ends. CDR3 amino acids: CASSLSEGLNTEAFF. CDR3 bases: TGTGCCAGCAGTTTATCGGAGGGCTTGAACACTGAAGCTTTCTTT.

This sequence joins TRBV2 and TRBJ1-1, with 9 bases fitting TRBD1. The CDR3 loop spans 14 amino acids. The V segment lost 4 bases and the J segment 3 bases; nucleotides outside the gene matches: 3. CDR1 and CDR2 (germline): SNHLY, FYNNEI. CDR3 nucleotide sequence: TGTGCCAGCAGTGGGGACAGGGTACACACTGAAGCTTTCTTT. Its protein product is CASSGDRVHTEAFF.

The chain joins TRBV2 to TRBJ2-7, with D perhaps matching TRBD2 (5 bases). Germline assignment: CDR1 SNHLY and CDR2 FYNNEI. Trimming left V 6 bases short and J 0 bases short, with 18 bases between. The length of the CDR3 is 16 residues. The CDR3 here is CASSVTSAESSYEQYF. CDR3 coding DNA: TGTGCCAGCAGCGTCACTAGTGCCGAGAGCTCCTACGAGCAGTACTTC.

The chain is built from TRBV10-3 and TRBJ2-1, with D possibly TRBD1 on 6 matching bases. From germline, CDR1 is ENHRY and CDR2 SYGVKD. This CDR3 region has 15 residues. The ends were cut back, 1 base at V and 6 bases at J, with 13 bases in the middle. CDR3 loop: CAISELWQGFNEQFF. The CDR3 DNA is TGTGCCATCAGTGAGTTGTGGCAGGGGTTCAATGAGCAGTTCTTC.

The V call is TRBV6-1, the J call TRBJ1-5; D call uncertain. V gave up 3 bases and J gave up 11 bases, with 17 bases separating them. This CDR3 region has 14 residues. CDR1 is MNHNS, CDR2 SASEGT, per germline. CDR3 nucleotides: TGTGCCAGCAGTGATGGGAGGGCCCTATCAGCCCAGCATTTT. The encoded protein is CASSDGRALSAQHF.

There are a few counts of this clone. The V gene is TRBV7-9, the J gene TRBJ2-7; D assignment may be TRBD1 or TRBD2 (5 bases each). The CDR3 spans 11 residues. Trimming cost V 7 bases and J 6 bases, with 10 bases left between them. Germline loops: CDR1 SEHNR, CDR2 FQNEAQ (reference sequence). CDR3 nucleotides: TGTGCCAGCATAGCAGGGACCGAGCAGTACTTC. This codes for CASIAGTEQYF.

The chain carries TRBV9 and TRBJ2-1; D perhaps matches TRBD1 (6 bases). Germline V gene lookup returns CDR1 SGDLS and CDR2 YYNGEE. This CDR3 has 14 amino acids. V was clipped by 0 bases and J by 10 bases, with 14 bases between them. For the CDR3, the DNA is TGTGCCAGCAGCGTAGGTCACAGGGATAGGGAGCAGTTCTTC. Translation gives CASSVGHRDREQFF.

This clone was recorded only once. The V and J genes are TRBV6-5 and TRBJ2-3; D call uncertain. Trimming stripped 0 bases from V and 4 bases from J, with 8 bases between. This CDR3 region has 14 residues. Looked up from germline, CDR1 is MNHEY and CDR2 is SVGAGI. For the CDR3, the DNA is TGTGCCAGCAGTTACTCCAGCGAGGCAGATACGCAGTATTTT. Its protein is CASSYSSEADTQYF.

The rearrangement links TRBV7-2 to TRBJ2-3; TRBD1 might be the D (5 bases). This CDR3 contains 15 residues. The germline gives CDR1 SGHTA, CDR2 FQGNSA. V lost 3 bases, J lost 6 bases, and 16 bases lay in between. CDR3 bases: TGTGCCAGCAGCTTGGTGGGGCCTTCTCCGGATACGCAGTATTTT. Encoded protein: CASSLVGPSPDTQYF.